This T cell receptor (beta chain) emerged from a study of cytomegalovirus exposure and HLA in healthy donors. About the study: From donors who were HLA-typed, an early data release held approximately 91 million unique TCRs. There were a few hundred genotyped donors. Of these, roughly 82% fell in the genetic ancestry cluster associated with self-reported Caucasian donors.

Germline CDR1 is SGHRS and CDR2 is YFSETQ. The CDR3 consists of 14 residues. The V and J ends lost 4 bases and 7 bases respectively, with 14 bases between them. Turning to this clone: The antigen is undetermined.

General study points: Reportedly, cytomegalovirus status was diagnosed with high sensitivity and specificity.

This PCR relied on a set of 60 Vbeta primers and 13 Jbeta primers. Some clones are missing from TCRdb's copy, which holds only in-frame ones; the method was immunoSEQ multiplex PCR. The sample carries some 150,000 clones, 60% to 80% recorded once. The V gene is TRBV5-1, the J gene TRBJ2-2; D uncertain. The sequenced sample consisted of PBMCs. This receptor was obtained from a man aged 50 to 60 in good health and CMV-seropositive. CDR3: CASSETVRNGELFF. CDR3 bases: TGCGCCAGCAGCGAAACCGTCAGGAACGGGGAGCTGTTTTTT.